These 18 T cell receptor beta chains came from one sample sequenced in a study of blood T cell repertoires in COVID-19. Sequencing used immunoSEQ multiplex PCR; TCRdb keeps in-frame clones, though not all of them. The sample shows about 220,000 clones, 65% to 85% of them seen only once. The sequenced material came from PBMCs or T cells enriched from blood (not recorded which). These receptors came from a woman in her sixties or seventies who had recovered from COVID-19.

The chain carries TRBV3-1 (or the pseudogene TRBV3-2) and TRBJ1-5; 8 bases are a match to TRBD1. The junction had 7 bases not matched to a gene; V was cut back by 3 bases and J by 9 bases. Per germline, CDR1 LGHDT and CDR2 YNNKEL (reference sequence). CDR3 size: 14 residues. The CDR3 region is CASSQGGQGGPQHF. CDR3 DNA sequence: TGTGCCAGCAGCCAGGGTGGACAGGGCGGGCCCCAGCATTTT.

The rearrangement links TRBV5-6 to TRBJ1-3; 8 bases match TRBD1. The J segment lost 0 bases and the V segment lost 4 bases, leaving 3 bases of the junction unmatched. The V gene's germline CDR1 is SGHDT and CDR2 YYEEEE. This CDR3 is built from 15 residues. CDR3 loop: CASSVTGGSGNTIYF. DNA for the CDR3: TGTGCCAGCAGCGTTACAGGGGGCTCTGGAAACACCATATATTTT.

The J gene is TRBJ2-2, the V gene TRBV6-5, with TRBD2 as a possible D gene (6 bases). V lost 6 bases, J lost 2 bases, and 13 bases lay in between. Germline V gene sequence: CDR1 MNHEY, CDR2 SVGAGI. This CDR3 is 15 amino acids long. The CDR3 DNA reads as TGTGCCAGCAGCCCAGGCGGGGTTAACACCGGGGAGCTGTTTTTT. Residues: CASSPGGVNTGELFF.

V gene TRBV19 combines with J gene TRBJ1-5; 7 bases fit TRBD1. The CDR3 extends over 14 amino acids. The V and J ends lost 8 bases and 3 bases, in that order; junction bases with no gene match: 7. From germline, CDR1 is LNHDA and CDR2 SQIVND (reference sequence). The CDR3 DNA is TGTGCCAGTGGGAGCAGGGGGACCAATCAGCCCCAGCATTTT. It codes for CASGSRGTNQPQHF.

CDR3 sequence (DNA): TGTGCCAGCAGAGAGACAGGGGGGGGTGAAAAACTGTTTTTT. Protein product: CASRETGGGEKLFF. The chain links TRBV2 to TRBJ1-4; TRBD1 aligns across 9 bases. CDR3 size: 14 residues. Germline V CDR1 and CDR2: SNHLY, FYNNEI. Trimming took 6 bases from V and 7 from J; bases not matched to a gene: 6.

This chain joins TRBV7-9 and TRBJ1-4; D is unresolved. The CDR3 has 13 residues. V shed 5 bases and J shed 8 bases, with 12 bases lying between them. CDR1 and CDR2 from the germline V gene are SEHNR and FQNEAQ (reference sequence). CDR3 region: CASSKRGEEKLFF. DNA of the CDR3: TGTGCCAGCAGCAAGCGGGGTGAGGAAAAACTGTTTTTT.

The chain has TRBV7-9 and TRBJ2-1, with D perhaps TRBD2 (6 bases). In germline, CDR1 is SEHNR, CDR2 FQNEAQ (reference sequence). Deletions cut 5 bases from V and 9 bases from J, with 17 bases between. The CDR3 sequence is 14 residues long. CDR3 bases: TGTGCCAGCAGCGTGGGGACTGGCTCGGCTGAGCAGTTCTTC. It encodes CASSVGTGSAEQFF. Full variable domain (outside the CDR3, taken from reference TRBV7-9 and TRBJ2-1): DTGVSQNPRHKITKRGQNVTFRCDPISEHNRLYWYRQTLGQGPEFLTYFQNEAQLEKSRLLSDRFSAERPKGSFSTLEIQRTEQGDSAMYLCASSVGTGSAEQFFGPGTRLTVL.

Written as DNA, the CDR3 is TGCGCCAGCAGCTTGGGGGGACAGGGTTCCGCCAAAAACATTCAGTACTTC. It encodes CASSLGGQGSAKNIQYF. The rearrangement joins TRBV5-1 to TRBJ2-4, with 9 positions matching TRBD1. V lost 0 bases to trimming and J lost 1 base; unmatched junction nucleotides: 5. This CDR3 is built from 17 residues. Looked up from germline, CDR1 is SGHRS and CDR2 is YFSETQ.

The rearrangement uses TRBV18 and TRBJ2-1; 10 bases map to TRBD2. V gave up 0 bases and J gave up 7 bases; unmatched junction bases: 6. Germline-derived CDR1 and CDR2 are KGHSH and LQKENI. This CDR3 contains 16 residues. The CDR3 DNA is TGTGCCAGCTCACCACCGGCTAGCGGGAGTGGGAATGAGCAGTTCTTC. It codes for CASSPPASGSGNEQFF.

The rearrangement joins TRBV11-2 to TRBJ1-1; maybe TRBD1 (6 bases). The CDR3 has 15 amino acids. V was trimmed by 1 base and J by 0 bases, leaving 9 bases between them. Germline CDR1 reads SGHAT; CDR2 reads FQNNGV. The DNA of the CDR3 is TGTGCCAGCAGCTTAGCAGGGGAAATGAACACTGAAGCTTTCTTT. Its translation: CASSLAGEMNTEAFF.

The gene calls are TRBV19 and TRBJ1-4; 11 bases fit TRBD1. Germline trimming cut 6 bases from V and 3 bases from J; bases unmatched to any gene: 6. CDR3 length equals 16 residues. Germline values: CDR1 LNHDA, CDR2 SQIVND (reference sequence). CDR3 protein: CASRPGQGVPNEKLFF. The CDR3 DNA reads TGTGCCAGTAGGCCGGGACAGGGGGTCCCTAATGAAAAACTGTTTTTT. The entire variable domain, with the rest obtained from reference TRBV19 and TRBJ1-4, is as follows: DGGITQSPKYLFRKEGQNVTLSCEQNLNHDAMYWYRQDPGQGLRLIYYSQIVNDFQKGDIAEGYSVSREKKESFPLTVTSAQKNPTAFYLCASRPGQGVPNEKLFFGSGTQLSVL.

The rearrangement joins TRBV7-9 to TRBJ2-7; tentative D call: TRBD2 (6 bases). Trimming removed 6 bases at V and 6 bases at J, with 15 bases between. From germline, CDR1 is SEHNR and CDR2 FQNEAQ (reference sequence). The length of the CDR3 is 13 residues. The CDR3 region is CASSWGLGGEQYF. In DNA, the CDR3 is TGTGCCAGCAGTTGGGGACTTGGCGGCGAGCAGTACTTC.

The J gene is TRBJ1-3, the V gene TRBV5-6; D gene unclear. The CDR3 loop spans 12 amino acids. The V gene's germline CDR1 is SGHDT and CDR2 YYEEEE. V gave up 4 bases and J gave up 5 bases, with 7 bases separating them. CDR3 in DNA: TGTGCCAGCAGCCCGGGTCGAAACACCATATATTTT. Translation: CASSPGRNTIYF. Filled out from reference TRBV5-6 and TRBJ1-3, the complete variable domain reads DAGVTQSPTHLIKTRGQQVTLRCSPKSGHDTVSWYQQALGQGPQFIFQYYEEEERQRGNFPDRFSGHQFPNYSSELNVNALLLGDSALYLCASSPGRNTIYFGEGSWLTVV.

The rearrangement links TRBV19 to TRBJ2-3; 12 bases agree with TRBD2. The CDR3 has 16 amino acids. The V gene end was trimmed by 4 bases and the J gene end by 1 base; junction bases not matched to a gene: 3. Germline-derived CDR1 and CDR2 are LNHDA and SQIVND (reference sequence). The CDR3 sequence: CASSTRTSGGTDTQYF. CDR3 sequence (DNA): TGTGCCAGTAGTACAAGGACTAGCGGGGGCACAGATACGCAGTATTTT.

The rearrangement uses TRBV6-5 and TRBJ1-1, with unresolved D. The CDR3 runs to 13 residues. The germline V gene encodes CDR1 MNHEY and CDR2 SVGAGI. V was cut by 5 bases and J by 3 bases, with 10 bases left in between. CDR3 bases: TGTGCCAGCAGTATACACCTGGACACTGAAGCTTTCTTT. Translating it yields CASSIHLDTEAFF.

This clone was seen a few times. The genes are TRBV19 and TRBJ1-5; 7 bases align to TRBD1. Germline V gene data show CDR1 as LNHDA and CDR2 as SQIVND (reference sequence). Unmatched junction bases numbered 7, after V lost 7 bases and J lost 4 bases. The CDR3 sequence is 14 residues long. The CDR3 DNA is TGTGCCAGTACTCCGGGACAGTCAAATCAGCCCCAGCATTTT. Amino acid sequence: CASTPGQSNQPQHF. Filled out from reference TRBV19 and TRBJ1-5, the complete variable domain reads DGGITQSPKYLFRKEGQNVTLSCEQNLNHDAMYWYRQDPGQGLRLIYYSQIVNDFQKGDIAEGYSVSREKKESFPLTVTSAQKNPTAFYLCASTPGQSNQPQHFGDGTRLSIL.

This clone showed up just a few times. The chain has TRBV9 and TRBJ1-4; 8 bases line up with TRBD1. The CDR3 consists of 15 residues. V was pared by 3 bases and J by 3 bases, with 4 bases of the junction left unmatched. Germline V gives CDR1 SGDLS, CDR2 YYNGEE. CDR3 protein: CASSGTGGANEKLFF. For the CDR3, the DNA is TGTGCCAGCAGCGGTACAGGGGGTGCTAATGAAAAACTGTTTTTT.

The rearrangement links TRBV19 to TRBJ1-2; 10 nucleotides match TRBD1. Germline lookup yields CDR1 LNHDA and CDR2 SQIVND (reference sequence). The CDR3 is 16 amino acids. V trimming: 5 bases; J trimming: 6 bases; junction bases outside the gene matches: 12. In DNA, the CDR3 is TGTGCCAGTAGTTCCCCGGGACAGGGGATAGCTCATGGCTACACCTTC. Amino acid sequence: CASSSPGQGIAHGYTF.